This record covers a single T cell receptor beta chain. Its cognate antigen is unknown. This table comes from immunoSEQ multiplex PCR, and its TCRdb copy is limited to in-frame clones, with some not included. This table holds roughly 100,000 clones, around 90% found once. Germline assignment: CDR1 MNHNS and CDR2 SASEGT. The CDR3 has 13 amino acids. V shed 2 bases and J shed 10 bases, with 12 bases lying between them. The data belong to a study of siplizumab effects on memory and regulatory T cells. Study results and caveats: Proliferating Tregs' suppressive function in siplizumab cultures went unconfirmed.

The receptor was isolated from a human donor in good health. The chain uses TRBV6-1 and TRBJ1-5, with D perhaps TRBD1 (5 bases). The sequencing input was non-Treg CD4+ T cells sorted from blood. DNA of the CDR3: TGTGCCAGCAGTGAAACCCAGGGTTTACCCCAGCATTTT. Translation gives CASSETQGLPQHF.